Below, 14 T cell receptor beta chains from the same sample are listed, as sequenced in a study of blood T cell repertoires in COVID-19. Clones were read by immunoSEQ multiplex PCR, and TCRdb kept only the in-frame ones, dropping some. The table lists some 190,000 clones, approximately 83% of them singletons. Sequenced sample: peripheral blood. The receptors originated from a human donor with active or convalescent COVID-19. The donor label of this sample is uncertain.

The chain has TRBV14 and TRBJ2-3; TRBD1 matches at 7 bases. The CDR3 spans 15 residues. Germline CDR1 reads SGHDN; CDR2 reads FVKESK. V shed 3 bases and J 0 bases; nucleotides not matched to a gene: 3. The CDR3 sequence: CASSHGGQSTDTQYF. As DNA, the CDR3 is TGTGCCAGCAGCCATGGGGGACAGAGCACAGATACGCAGTATTTT. The full variable domain, rest sourced from reference TRBV14 and TRBJ2-3, is EAGVTQFPSHSVIEKGQTVTLRCDPISGHDNLYWYRRVMGKEIKFLLHFVKESKQDESGMPNNRFLAERTGGTYSTLKVQPAELEDSGVYFCASSHGGQSTDTQYFGPGTRLTVL.

The chain uses TRBV5-1 and TRBJ2-3, with a tentative D call TRBD1 (6 bases). V lost 2 bases and J lost 0, with 10 bases in between. Germline assignment: CDR1 SGHRS and CDR2 YFSETQ. This CDR3 has 15 amino acids. The CDR3, as DNA: TGCGCCAGCAGCTTAGGAGGACAGAGCACAGATACGCAGTATTTT. Protein sequence: CASSLGGQSTDTQYF.

The CDR3: CASSESGDRVNEQFF. As DNA, the CDR3 is TGCGCCAGCAGTGAGTCTGGGGACAGGGTGAATGAGCAGTTCTTC. The chain recombines TRBV10-2 with TRBJ2-1; 9 bases agree with TRBD1. The CDR3 consists of 15 residues. J was trimmed by 7 bases and V by 0 bases; bases with no gene match: 4. Germline loops: CDR1 WSHSY, CDR2 SAAADI.

V is TRBV2 and J is TRBJ1-4; D gene unclear. V was shortened by 3 bases and J by 8 bases, with 10 bases between the two germline ends. This CDR3 is built from 13 residues. Germline V gene sequence: CDR1 SNHLY, CDR2 FYNNEI. The CDR3 DNA is TGTGCCAGCAGTGAGGGCTCTATCGAAAAACTGTTTTTT. Translation gives CASSEGSIEKLFF.

The chain recombines TRBV19 with TRBJ2-5, with 11 bases identical to TRBD1. Germline V gene sequence: CDR1 LNHDA, CDR2 SQIVND (reference sequence). The CDR3 spans 17 residues. With 2 bases clipped from V and 1 base from J, the junction kept 6 bases outside the gene matches. CDR3 nucleotides: TGTGCCAGTAGTATAAATTGGGGGACAGGGGGCCAAGAGACCCAGTACTTC. Encoded protein: CASSINWGTGGQETQYF.

V usage is TRBV4-3 and J usage is TRBJ2-7; unclear D gene. CDR1 LGHNA and CDR2 YSLEER come from the germline V gene. The CDR3 runs to 14 residues. With 1 base removed from V and 0 bases from J, the gap between germline ends came to 7 bases. In nucleotides, the CDR3 is TGCGCCAGCAGCCAAGGTCCTAACTCCTACGAGCAGTACTTC. Translated, it gives CASSQGPNSYEQYF.

The chain uses TRBV3-1 (or the pseudogene TRBV3-2) and TRBJ1-3; D remains unclear. The V gene lost 4 bases and the J gene lost 0 bases, with 10 bases spanning the gap. The CDR3 length is 15 residues. Germline V gene lookup returns CDR1 LGHDT and CDR2 YNNKEL (reference sequence). CDR3 protein: CASSPTWSSGNTIYF. CDR3 nucleotide sequence: TGTGCCAGCAGCCCGACCTGGAGCTCTGGAAACACCATATATTTT.

The rearrangement joins TRBV5-1 to TRBJ2-2, with 7 bases matching TRBD2. The CDR3 is 15 residues long. Germline lookup yields CDR1 SGHRS and CDR2 YFSETQ. The trim removed 4 bases at V and 5 bases at J, leaving 8 bases unmatched. CDR3 coding DNA: TGCGCCAGCAGCCCCGGCGGGGGACTGACCGGGGAGCTGTTTTTT. Amino acids: CASSPGGGLTGELFF.

This clone was picked up one time. The chain uses TRBV6-2 or TRBV6-3 and TRBJ1-1, with D possibly matching TRBD1 (6 bases). There are 14 residues in the CDR3. V was shortened by 1 base and J by 3 bases, with 9 bases between the two germline ends. Germline V gene sequence: CDR1 MNHEY, CDR2 SVGEGT. Written as DNA, the CDR3 is TGTGCCAGCAGTTACTTGGGGGCTGACACTGAAGCTTTCTTT. Amino acid sequence: CASSYLGADTEAFF.

This sequence joins TRBV27 and TRBJ1-1, with D hard to call. Trimming removed 5 bases from V and 0 bases from J, with 10 bases in between. This CDR3 region has 14 residues. The germline gives CDR1 MNHEY, CDR2 SMNVEV (reference sequence). The CDR3 here is CASSVGGLNTEAFF. Here the CDR3 DNA reads TGTGCCAGCAGTGTCGGAGGGCTGAACACTGAAGCTTTCTTT.

V is TRBV9 and J is TRBJ2-7, with D tentatively TRBD1 (5 bases). This CDR3 has 14 amino acids. Germline V gene sequence: CDR1 SGDLS, CDR2 YYNGEE. V was cut by 4 bases and J by 3 bases, with 14 bases left in between. For the CDR3, the DNA is TGTGCCAGCAGCCCTACAGGTCTTCTCTACGAGCAGTACTTC. It is translated as CASSPTGLLYEQYF.

The chain combines TRBV11-2 with TRBJ2-6; 9 bases align to TRBD2. Germline values: CDR1 SGHAT, CDR2 FQNNGV. The CDR3 has 17 residues. Germline trimming cut 6 bases from V and 4 bases from J; bases unmatched to any gene: 10. CDR3 protein: CASSSGLAPRGANVLTF. In DNA, the CDR3 is TGTGCCAGCAGTTCTGGACTAGCGCCCAGGGGGGCCAACGTCCTGACTTTC.

This clone was observed a single time. The rearrangement uses TRBV30 and TRBJ1-2, with 11 bases identical to TRBD1. CDR1 is GTSNPN and CDR2 is SVGIG in the germline V gene (reference sequence). The V and J ends lost 1 base and 2 bases, in that order; junction bases with no gene match: 3. This CDR3 spans 15 amino acids. CDR3 nucleotide sequence: TGTGCCTGGAGTGCCTGGACAGGGGGCAACTATGGCTACACCTTC. Translating gives CAWSAWTGGNYGYTF.

Here the CDR3 reads CASSEEQQETQYF. The CDR3 nucleotides read TGTGCCAGCAGTGAAGAACAGCAAGAGACCCAGTACTTC. The chain joins TRBV6-1 to TRBJ2-5; D gene ambiguous. Trimming cost V 1 base and J 2 bases, with 5 bases left between them. Germline CDR1 and CDR2: MNHNS and SASEGT. The CDR3 has 13 residues.